Following are 2 T cell receptor beta chains from one sample sequenced in a study of blood T cells in healthy people across ages. The authors ran a second PCR of roughly 6 to 12 cycles using a sample-barcoded 5' primer and a J-beta primer mix. A single record per CDR3 protein comes from TCRdb applying MiXCR to the 5' RACE reads. This table has 700,000 to 1,000,000 distinct CDR3 sequences, roughly 44% appearing once. The sample comprised blood. These TCRs come from a man aged 55 to 69 in good health.

This clonotype was counted at least ten times. The chain is built from TRBV12-3 or TRBV12-4 and TRBJ2-1; 8 bases match TRBD1. The CDR3 is made up of 14 amino acids. V lost 8 bases to trimming and J lost 3 bases; unmatched junction nucleotides: 6. Here the CDR3 DNA reads TGTGCCAGCCAGACAGGGGCCGTCTACAATGAGCAGTTCTTC. As protein: CASQTGAVYNEQFF.

The rearrangement links TRBV14 to TRBJ2-3, with no clear D. CDR1 SGHDN and CDR2 FVKESK come from the germline V gene. Trimming cost V 4 bases and J 3 bases, with 8 bases left between them. CDR3 length equals 13 residues. The CDR3, as DNA: TGTGCCAGCAGCCCCCACTTAACAGATACGCAGTATTTT. Translating gives CASSPHLTDTQYF.